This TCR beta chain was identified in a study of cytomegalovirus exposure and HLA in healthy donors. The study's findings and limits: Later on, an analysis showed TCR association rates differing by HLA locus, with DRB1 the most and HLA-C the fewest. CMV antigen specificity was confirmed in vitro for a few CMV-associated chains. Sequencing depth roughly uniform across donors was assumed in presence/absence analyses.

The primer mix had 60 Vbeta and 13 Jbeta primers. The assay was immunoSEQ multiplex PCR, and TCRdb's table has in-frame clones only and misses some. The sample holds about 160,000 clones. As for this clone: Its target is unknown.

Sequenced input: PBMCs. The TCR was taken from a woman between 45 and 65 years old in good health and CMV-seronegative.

CDR3 nucleotides: TGCGCCAGCAGGGGAATTCAGGGCTCCTACGAGCAGTACTTC. Translating it yields CASRGIQGSYEQYF. V and J are TRBV5-1 and TRBJ2-7; TRBD1 might be the D (5 bases). The CDR3 consists of 14 residues. V was pared by 5 bases and J by 0 bases, with 12 bases between. Germline V CDR1 and CDR2: SGHRS, YFSETQ.